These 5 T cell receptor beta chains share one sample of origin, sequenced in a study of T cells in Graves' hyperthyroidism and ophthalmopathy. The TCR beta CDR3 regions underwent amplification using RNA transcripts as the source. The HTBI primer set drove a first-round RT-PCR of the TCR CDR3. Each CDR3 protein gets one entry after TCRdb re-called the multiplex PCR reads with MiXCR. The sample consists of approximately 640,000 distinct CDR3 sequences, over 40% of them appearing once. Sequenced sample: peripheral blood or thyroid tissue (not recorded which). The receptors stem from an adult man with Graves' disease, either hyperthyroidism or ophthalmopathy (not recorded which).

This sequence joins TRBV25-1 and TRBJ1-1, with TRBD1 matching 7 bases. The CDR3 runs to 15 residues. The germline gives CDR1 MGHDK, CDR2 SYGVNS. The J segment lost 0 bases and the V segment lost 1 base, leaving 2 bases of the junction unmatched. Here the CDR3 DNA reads TGTGCCAGCAGTGAATGGGACAGAATGAACACTGAAGCTTTCTTT. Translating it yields CASSEWDRMNTEAFF.

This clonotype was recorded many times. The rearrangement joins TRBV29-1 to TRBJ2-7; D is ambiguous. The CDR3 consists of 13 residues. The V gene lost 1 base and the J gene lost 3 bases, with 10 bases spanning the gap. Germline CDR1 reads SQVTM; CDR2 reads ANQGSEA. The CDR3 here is CSVEAVTGYEQYF. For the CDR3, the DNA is TGCAGCGTTGAAGCTGTGACTGGCTACGAGCAGTACTTC.

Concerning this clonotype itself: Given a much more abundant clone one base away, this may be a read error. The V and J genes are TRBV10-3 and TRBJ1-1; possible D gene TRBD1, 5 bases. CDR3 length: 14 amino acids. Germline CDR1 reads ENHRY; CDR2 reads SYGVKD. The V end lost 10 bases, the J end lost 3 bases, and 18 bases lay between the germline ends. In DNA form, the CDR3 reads TGTGCCACAGGAGCGCGGGGCGCGGACACTGAAGCTTTCTTT. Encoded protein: CATGARGADTEAFF.

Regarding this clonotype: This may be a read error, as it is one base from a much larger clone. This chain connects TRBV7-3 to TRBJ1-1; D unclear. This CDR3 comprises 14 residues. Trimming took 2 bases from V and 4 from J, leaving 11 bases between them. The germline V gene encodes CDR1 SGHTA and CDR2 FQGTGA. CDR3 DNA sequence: TGTGCCAGCAGCTTAGTCAGCCATTCCACTGAAGCTTTCTTT. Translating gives CASSLVSHSTEAFF.

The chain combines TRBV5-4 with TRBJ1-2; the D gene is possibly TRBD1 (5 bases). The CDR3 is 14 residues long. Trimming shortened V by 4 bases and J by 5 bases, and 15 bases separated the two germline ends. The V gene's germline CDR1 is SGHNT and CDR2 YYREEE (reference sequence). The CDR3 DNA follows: TGTGCCAGCAGCGTTGAATTCGGGGGGTATGGCTACACCTTC. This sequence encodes CASSVEFGGYGYTF.